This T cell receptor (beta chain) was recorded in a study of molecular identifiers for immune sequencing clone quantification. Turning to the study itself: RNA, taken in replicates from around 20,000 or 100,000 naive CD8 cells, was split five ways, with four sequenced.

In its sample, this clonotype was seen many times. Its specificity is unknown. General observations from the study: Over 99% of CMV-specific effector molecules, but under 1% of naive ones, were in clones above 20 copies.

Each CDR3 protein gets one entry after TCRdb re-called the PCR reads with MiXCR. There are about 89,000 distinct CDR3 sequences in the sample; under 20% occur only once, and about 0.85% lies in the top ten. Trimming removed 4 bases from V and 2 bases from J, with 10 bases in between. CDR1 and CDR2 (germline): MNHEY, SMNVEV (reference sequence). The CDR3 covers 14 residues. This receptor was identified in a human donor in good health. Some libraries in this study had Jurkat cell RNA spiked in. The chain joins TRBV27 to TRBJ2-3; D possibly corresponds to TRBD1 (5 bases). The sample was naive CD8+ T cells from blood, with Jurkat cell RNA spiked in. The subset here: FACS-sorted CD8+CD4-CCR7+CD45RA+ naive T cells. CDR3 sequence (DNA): TGTGCCAGCAGTTCCAGACAGTCCACAGATACGCAGTATTTT. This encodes CASSSRQSTDTQYF.